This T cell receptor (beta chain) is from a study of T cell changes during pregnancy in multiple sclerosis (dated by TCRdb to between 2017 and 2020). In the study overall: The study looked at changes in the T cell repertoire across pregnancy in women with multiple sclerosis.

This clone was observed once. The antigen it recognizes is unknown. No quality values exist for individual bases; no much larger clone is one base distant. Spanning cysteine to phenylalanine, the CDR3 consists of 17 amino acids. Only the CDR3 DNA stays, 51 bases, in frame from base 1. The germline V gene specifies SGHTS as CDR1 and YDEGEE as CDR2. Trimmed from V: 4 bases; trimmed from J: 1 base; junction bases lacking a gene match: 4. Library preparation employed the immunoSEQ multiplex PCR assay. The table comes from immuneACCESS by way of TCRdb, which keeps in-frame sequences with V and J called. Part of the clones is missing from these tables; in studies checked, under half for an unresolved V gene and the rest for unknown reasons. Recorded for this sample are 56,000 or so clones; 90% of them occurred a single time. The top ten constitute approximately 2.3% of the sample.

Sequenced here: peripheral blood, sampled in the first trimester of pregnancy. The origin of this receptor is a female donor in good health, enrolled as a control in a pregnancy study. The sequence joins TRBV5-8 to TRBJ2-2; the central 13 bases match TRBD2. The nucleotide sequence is TGTGCCAGCAGCCCGGGACTAGCGGGATTGAACACCGGGGAGCTGTTTTTT. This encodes CASSPGLAGLNTGELFF.